The source of this T cell receptor (beta chain) is a study of beta chain features in type 1 diabetes. Concerning this clone itself: The antigen is undetermined.

Study-wide points: When VDJ junctions were examined, type 1 diabetes patients showed fewer insertions and more deletions. It was possible that PCR favored shorter templates, equally so in patients and controls.

Expressed TCRB transcripts were sequenced because the isolated RNA had all been reverse transcribed beforehand. The repertoire was sequenced with immunoSEQ multiplex PCR; TCRdb's copy has only in-frame clones and lacks some. The table shows under 800,000 clones, with about 16% occurring only once. V was trimmed by 2 bases and J by 1 base, leaving 10 bases between them. Germline CDR1 SGHRS, CDR2 YFSETQ. The CDR3 spans 15 residues. Sample: naive CD4+ T cells from blood. V and J are TRBV5-1 and TRBJ1-5; D uncertain. The origin of this receptor is a man aged 18 to 35 in good health. CDR3 bases: TGCGCCAGCAGCTTCTCGGGTGGAAGCAATCAGCCCCAGCATTTT. This translates into CASSFSGGSNQPQHF.